One sample yielded the 24 T cell receptor beta chains listed below, sequenced in a study of tumor-infiltrating lymphocytes in primary liver carcinoma. Production of TCR beta cDNA used approximately 0.45 ug total RNA together with a constant-region primer. Three nested multiplex PCR rounds, a slightly modified ARM-PCR, produced the libraries for TCR beta. Two initial PCR rounds of around 9 cycles each paired TRBV1-TRBV30 forward primers with a C-beta reverse primer. TCRdb reprocessed the multiplex PCR reads with MiXCR, giving one entry per CDR3 protein. Among more than 150,000 distinct CDR3 sequences listed, over 50% were seen once. Both blood RNA, taken from unsorted whole blood, and germline DNA were extracted. The sequenced sample was peripheral blood. These receptor sequences come from a man aged 40-49 years with primary liver carcinoma and hepatitis B virus infection.

This clonotype was detected once. Because the CDR3 is missing its conserved closing phenylalanine or tryptophan, this is likely a read error. The J gene is TRBJ1-1, the V gene TRBV11-3, with D perhaps matching TRBD1 (6 bases). The CDR3 runs to 13 residues. Trimming removed 5 bases at V and 5 bases at J, with 12 bases between. Germline V gene sequence: CDR1 SGHNT, CDR2 YENEEA. In DNA form, the CDR3 reads TGTGCCAGCAGCATCACAGGGAATACTGAAGCTTTCTCT. Amino acids: CASSITGNTEAFS.

Note on this clonotype: A much larger clonotype is one base distant, so this may be a read error. The J gene is TRBJ2-5, the V gene TRBV6-5; no clear D gene. The CDR3 runs to 13 residues. Trimming took 2 bases from V and 6 from J, leaving 10 bases between them. Looked up from germline, CDR1 is MNHEY and CDR2 is SVGAGI. CDR3 sequence: CASSYHVRQTQYF. In DNA, the CDR3 is TGTGCCAGCAGTTACCATGTCCGACAGACCCAGTACTTC.

With regard to this clonotype: No conserved phenylalanine or tryptophan ends this CDR3, so it is likely a read error. The rearrangement links TRBV11-2 to TRBJ2-3; 13 nucleotides agree with TRBD2. This CDR3 spans 16 amino acids. After removal of 5 bases from V and 5 bases from J, the junction contained 7 bases not matched to a gene. Germline loops: CDR1 SGHAT, CDR2 FQNNGV. The CDR3 DNA follows: TGTGCCAGCAGCCCGCGACTAGCGGGGGGAGGAGATACGCAGTATTCT. It yields the protein CASSPRLAGGGDTQYS.

The chain is built from TRBV6-5 and TRBJ2-7; D unresolved. V lost 4 bases and J 1 base, leaving 17 bases between the germline ends. Germline CDR1 is MNHEY and CDR2 is SVGAGI. The CDR3 extends over 16 amino acids. The CDR3 DNA sequence: TGTGCCAGCAGTTCCTCCTGGGCAGCGCTTTCCTACGAGCAGTACTTC. Translation: CASSSSWAALSYEQYF.

The CDR3 loop is CSVDWGRETQYF. The CDR3 bases are TGCAGCGTTGACTGGGGCCGGGAGACCCAGTACTTC. The chain couples TRBV29-1 to TRBJ2-5; possible D gene TRBD1, 5 bases. The V and J ends lost 3 bases and 5 bases respectively, with 10 bases between them. Germline CDR1 reads SQVTM; CDR2 reads ANQGSEA. The CDR3 runs to 12 residues.

In the case of this clonotype: Since a much larger clone is just one base distant, this may be a read error. No conserved phenylalanine or tryptophan ends this CDR3, so it is likely a read error. The chain links TRBV11-3 to TRBJ2-1; D is unclear. Germline V gene sequence: CDR1 SGHNT, CDR2 YENEEA. CDR3 length: 15 residues. Trimming pared 3 bases from V and 2 bases from J, leaving 11 bases between. The CDR3 here is CASSLAGAAYNEQFL. CDR3 bases: TGTGCCAGCAGCTTGGCAGGCGCCGCCTACAATGAGCAGTTCTTA.

In the case of this clonotype: A much larger clone lies a single base off, so this may be a read error. J is TRBJ1-2 and V is TRBV12-3 or TRBV12-4, with 9 bases fitting TRBD1. The CDR3 length is 16 residues. The V gene end was trimmed by 10 bases and the J gene end by 2 bases; junction bases not matched to a gene: 14. CDR3 sequence: CAILIRDRVQNYGYTF. CDR3 bases: TGTGCCATCCTCATTCGGGACAGGGTGCAGAACTATGGCTACACCTTC.

This clonotype was picked up many times. This chain connects TRBV6-2 or TRBV6-3 to TRBJ2-3, with 7 bases matching TRBD1. This CDR3 has 17 residues. V was pared by 5 bases and J by 6 bases, with 17 bases of the junction left unmatched. CDR1 and CDR2 from the germline V gene are MNHEY and SVGEGT. The CDR3 nucleotides read TGTGCCAGCAGTCAACTTTACGGGGACAGTCGGAGGGATACGCAGTATTTT. This encodes CASSQLYGDSRRDTQYF.

Comments on this clonotype: A read error may account for a junction end that differs from germline. The V call is TRBV11-3, the J call TRBJ2-5; D gene ambiguous. Germline values: CDR1 SGHNT, CDR2 YENEEA. This CDR3 is built from 15 residues. The CDR3: CASTLGLPAGQTQCF. In nucleotides, the CDR3 is TGTGCCAGCACCTTAGGGCTCCCCGCCGGGCAGACCCAGTGCTTC.

This clonotype was seen ten or more times. V usage is TRBV11-2 and J usage is TRBJ2-6, with 7 bases that match TRBD1. Germline values: CDR1 SGHAT, CDR2 FQNNGV. The J segment lost 0 bases and the V segment lost 9 bases, leaving 2 bases of the junction unmatched. The CDR3 contains 14 residues. CDR3: CASPGGSGANVLTF. As DNA, the CDR3 is TGTGCCAGTCCAGGGGGCTCTGGGGCCAACGTCCTGACTTTC.

The chain couples TRBV7-9 to TRBJ2-7, with D perhaps TRBD1 (6 bases). The ends were cut back, 4 bases at V and 8 bases at J, with 24 bases in the middle. The CDR3 has 16 amino acids. Germline lookup yields CDR1 SEHNR and CDR2 FQNEAQ (reference sequence). DNA for the CDR3: TGTGCCAGCAGCTATGGGCGACAGGCAACGATCGACAAGCAGTACTTC. Its translation is CASSYGRQATIDKQYF.

Turning to this clonotype: The germline gene is not matched at one end of the junction; a read error may be the cause. The rearrangement joins TRBV11-2 to TRBJ2-7; D ambiguous. CDR3 length: 15 amino acids. Germline loops: CDR1 SGHAT, CDR2 FQNNGV. CDR3: CASSFGRESSCEQYF. The CDR3 nucleotides are TGTGCCAGCAGCTTCGGTAGGGAAAGCTCCTGCGAGCAGTACTTC.

The rearrangement links TRBV10-3 to TRBJ2-3, with 8 bases identical to TRBD2. CDR1 ENHRY and CDR2 SYGVKD come from the germline V gene. CDR3 length: 17 residues. V lost 2 bases to trimming and J lost 2 bases; unmatched junction nucleotides: 9. CDR3 region: CAISEREGQPPTDTQYF. The CDR3, as DNA: TGTGCCATCAGTGAGCGGGAGGGGCAACCTCCCACAGATACGCAGTATTTT.

Remarks on this clonotype: A much larger clone sits a single nucleotide away, making a read error possible. The V call is TRBV4-1, the J call TRBJ2-5, with D perhaps TRBD2 (6 bases). The CDR3 runs 14 residues. V lost 4 bases to trimming and J lost 5 bases, with 14 bases between them. Germline V lookup: CDR1 MGHRA, CDR2 YSYEKL. CDR3 nucleotides: TGCGCCAGCAGCCGAGATATGCTAGCGGAGACCCAGTACTTC. Translating it yields CASSRDMLAETQYF.

The chain combines TRBV7-9 with TRBJ1-1; D is unclear. The CDR3 spans 12 residues. Germline V lookup: CDR1 SEHNR, CDR2 FQNEAQ (reference sequence). Trimming left V 4 bases short and J 2 bases short, with 5 bases between. CDR3 nucleotides: TGTGCCAGCAGCTCAGTAAACACTGAAGCTTTCTTT. It codes for CASSSVNTEAFF.

For this clonotype: A single base separates this from a much larger clone, so it may be a read error. The chain couples TRBV11-2 to TRBJ2-1, with 8 positions matching TRBD2. This CDR3 spans 16 amino acids. Unmatched junction bases numbered 13, after V lost 2 bases and J lost 10 bases. Germline values: CDR1 SGHAT, CDR2 FQNNGV. The CDR3, as DNA: TGTGCCAGCAGCTTACGGCGGGAGGCCCTGATAGAGGAGCAGTTCTTC. Translating gives CASSLRREALIEEQFF.

V gene TRBV11-1 combines with J gene TRBJ2-3, with a possible D match to TRBD1 (5 bases). Trimming took 5 bases from V and 9 from J, leaving 18 bases between them. CDR1 is SGHAT and CDR2 is FQDESV in the germline V gene (reference sequence). The CDR3 is 14 residues long. As DNA, the CDR3 is TGTGCCAGCAGCCTTCAGGTAGTCACAGGCACGCAGTATTTT. Its translation: CASSLQVVTGTQYF.

The J gene is TRBJ2-7, the V gene TRBV5-4; D is unclear. V dropped 0 bases and J dropped 7 bases, with 17 bases sitting between them. Germline V gene sequence: CDR1 SGHNT, CDR2 YYREEE (reference sequence). There are 15 residues in the CDR3. CDR3 in amino acids: CASSLGGGNPYEQYF. In DNA, the CDR3 is TGTGCCAGCAGCTTGGGAGGCGGAAACCCTTATGAGCAGTACTTC.

The V gene is TRBV29-1, the J gene TRBJ1-2, with D perhaps matching TRBD1 (6 bases). Per the germline V gene, CDR1 is SQVTM and CDR2 is ANQGSEA. V was cut by 8 bases and J by 4 bases, with 17 bases left in between. The CDR3 has 13 residues. DNA of the CDR3: TGCAGCATACAGGGAATTGGAGTCTATGGCTACACCTTC. Translation gives CSIQGIGVYGYTF.

Remarks on this clonotype: This CDR3 is missing its conserved last phenylalanine or tryptophan, likely due to a read error. V is TRBV12-3 or TRBV12-4 and J is TRBJ1-5; 7 bases map to TRBD1. Trimming cost V 6 bases and J 2 bases; bases outside gene matches: 4. CDR3 length: 14 residues. The CDR3 DNA reads TGTGCCAGCAGCCACACAGGGGGCAATCAGCCCCAGCATTCT. Translation: CASSHTGGNQPQHS.

This clonotype was found a few times. The chain recombines TRBV29-1 with TRBJ1-1, with a possible D match to TRBD1 (6 bases). This CDR3 spans 12 amino acids. Trimming took off 3 bases at V and 5 bases at J, with 10 bases between the two ends. CDR1 is SQVTM, CDR2 ANQGSEA, per germline. DNA of the CDR3: TGCAGCGTTGATACTACAGGGACTGAAGCTTTCTTT. Translated: CSVDTTGTEAFF. The complete variable domain, with remaining parts taken from reference TRBV29-1 and TRBJ1-1, reads SAVISQKPSRDICQRGTSLTIQCQVDSQVTMMFWYRQQPGQSLTLIATANQGSEATYESGFVIDKFPISRPNLTFSTLTVSNMSPEDSSIYLCSVDTTGTEAFFGQGTRLTVV.

The chain has TRBV6-2 or TRBV6-3 and TRBJ2-5; D might be TRBD1 (5 bases). The germline V gene has CDR1 MNHEY and CDR2 SVGEGT. V gave up 2 bases and J gave up 7 bases, with 17 bases separating them. CDR3 length: 15 residues. This chain's CDR3 is CASSYPPGSQGTQYF. The CDR3 DNA is TGTGCCAGCAGTTACCCTCCTGGGTCGCAGGGGACCCAGTACTTC.

The rearrangement joins TRBV2 to TRBJ1-2, with a weak D call TRBD1 (6 bases). Germline lookup yields CDR1 SNHLY and CDR2 FYNNEI. The CDR3 is 15 amino acids. V was trimmed by 6 bases and J by 6 bases, leaving 20 bases between them. The CDR3 coding sequence is TGTGCCAGCAGACCGGGACATGGATTACGGGATGGCTACACCTTC. Translating gives CASRPGHGLRDGYTF.

This rearrangement joins TRBV10-3 to TRBJ2-1, with TRBD2 as a possible D gene (6 bases). Trimming took off 4 bases at V and 12 bases at J, with 19 bases between the two ends. Germline CDR1 ENHRY, CDR2 SYGVKD. The CDR3 has 14 amino acids. The CDR3 DNA is TGTGCCATCAGTGGGCTAGCGAAAGGGTATGTGCAGTTCTTC. It codes for CAISGLAKGYVQFF.